One and the same sample provided the 10 T cell receptor beta chains below, sequenced in a study of vaccination effects on CD4 cells after COVID-19. Researchers isolated CD4+ T cells once 9 to 11 days of culture had elapsed. Convalescent patients had PCR-confirmed SARS-CoV-2 infection between March and December 2020. The vaccine given was either BNT162b2 or mRNA-1273, in two doses. Their recognized antigens are unknown. Assay used: immunoSEQ multiplex PCR; TCRdb lists only in-frame clones, some missing. The sample consists of tens of thousands of clones, 76% of them appearing once. The specimen was CD4+ T cells from PBMCs cultured without peptide, collected after COVID-19 vaccination. These receptors came from a human donor who had a prior SARS-CoV-2 infection.

The J gene is TRBJ2-6, the V gene TRBV2; D is unresolved. The CDR3 loop spans 14 amino acids. Germline-derived CDR1 and CDR2 are SNHLY and FYNNEI. The V gene lost 8 bases and the J gene lost 2 bases, with 10 bases spanning the gap. The CDR3 reads CASRTNPGANVLTF. The CDR3 DNA sequence: TGTGCCAGCCGGACCAACCCTGGGGCCAACGTCCTGACTTTC.

This chain connects TRBV30 to TRBJ2-7, with 8 bases that match TRBD1. The CDR3 is 13 residues long. Per the germline V gene, CDR1 is GTSNPN and CDR2 is SVGIG (reference sequence). The V segment lost 2 bases and the J segment 4 bases; nucleotides outside the gene matches: 4. The CDR3 DNA sequence: TGTGCCTGGAGTCAGGGGGCCGTGTACGAGCAGTACTTC. This codes for CAWSQGAVYEQYF.

This chain joins TRBV19 and TRBJ1-2; D is unclear. This CDR3 spans 13 amino acids. V was clipped by 2 bases and J by 4 bases, with 8 bases between them. CDR1 is LNHDA, CDR2 SQIVND, per germline (reference sequence). The DNA for the CDR3 is TGTGCCAGTAGTATATTGGCAGGCTATGGCTACACCTTC. This translates into CASSILAGYGYTF.

This chain joins TRBV7-3 and TRBJ2-1; no clear D. The germline V and J ends were trimmed by 2 bases and 9 bases, with 11 bases remaining between them. The CDR3 totals 13 residues. Germline loops: CDR1 SGHTA, CDR2 FQGTGA. CDR3 protein: CASSLQPTGEQFF. CDR3 bases: TGTGCCAGCAGCTTACAACCGACTGGTGAGCAGTTCTTC.

Here the CDR3 reads CASSPGLYNSPLHF. The CDR3, as DNA: TGTGCCAGCAGCCCGGGACTCTATAATTCACCCCTCCACTTT. The chain has TRBV2 and TRBJ1-6; perhaps TRBD1 as D (5 bases). The V gene lost 6 bases and the J gene lost 3 bases, with 9 bases spanning the gap. The CDR3 extends over 14 amino acids. Germline CDR1 reads SNHLY; CDR2 reads FYNNEI.

The CDR3 reads CASSTGTGNEQYF. CDR3 DNA: TGCGCCAGCAGCACCGGGACAGGGAACGAGCAGTACTTC. The V gene is TRBV5-1, the J gene TRBJ2-7, with 9 bases that match TRBD1. Germline V gene data show CDR1 as SGHRS and CDR2 as YFSETQ. Trimming removed 4 bases from V and 5 bases from J; junction bases left unmatched: 4. There are 13 residues in the CDR3.

The rearrangement joins TRBV5-1 to TRBJ1-2, with 8 bases lining up with TRBD1. From germline, CDR1 is SGHRS and CDR2 YFSETQ. This CDR3 is 15 amino acids long. The V and J ends lost 3 bases and 0 bases, in that order; junction bases with no gene match: 4. DNA for the CDR3: TGCGCCAGCAGCTGGGGGACAGGAACTAACTATGGCTACACCTTC. It encodes CASSWGTGTNYGYTF.

The sample holds a few counts of this clone. CDR3 protein: CASSYLRYSPLHF. CDR3 bases: TGTGCCAGCAGTTACCTCAGATATTCACCCCTCCACTTT. The V call is TRBV6-5, the J call TRBJ1-6; D remains ambiguous. The ends were cut back, 2 bases at V and 8 bases at J, with 7 bases in the middle. There are 13 residues in the CDR3. Germline values: CDR1 MNHEY, CDR2 SVGAGI.

This sequence joins TRBV7-9 and TRBJ2-7, with TRBD1 matching over 9 bases. CDR3 length equals 15 residues. From germline, CDR1 is SEHNR and CDR2 FQNEAQ (reference sequence). Unmatched junction bases numbered 8, after V lost 5 bases and J lost 3 bases. The CDR3 coding sequence is TGTGCCAGCAGCCAAACGGGACAGGGTCTCTACGAGCAGTACTTC. Translation gives CASSQTGQGLYEQYF.

This clone turned up a few times. The J gene is TRBJ2-1, the V gene TRBV7-8, with TRBD2 matching over 12 bases. The germline V gene has CDR1 SGHVS and CDR2 FQNEAQ. J gave up 8 bases and V 1 base, and 12 bases lay outside the gene matches. The CDR3 extends over 18 amino acids. The CDR3 here is CASSLVILTSGSVYEQFF. The CDR3 DNA reads as TGTGCCAGCAGCTTAGTAATCCTGACTAGCGGGAGCGTCTATGAGCAGTTCTTC. The full variable domain, rest sourced from reference TRBV7-8 and TRBJ2-1, is GAGVSQSPRYKVAKRGQDVALRCDPISGHVSLFWYQQALGQGPEFLTYFQNEAQLDKSGLPSDRFFAERPEGSVSTLKIQRTQQEDSAVYLCASSLVILTSGSVYEQFFGPGTRLTVL.